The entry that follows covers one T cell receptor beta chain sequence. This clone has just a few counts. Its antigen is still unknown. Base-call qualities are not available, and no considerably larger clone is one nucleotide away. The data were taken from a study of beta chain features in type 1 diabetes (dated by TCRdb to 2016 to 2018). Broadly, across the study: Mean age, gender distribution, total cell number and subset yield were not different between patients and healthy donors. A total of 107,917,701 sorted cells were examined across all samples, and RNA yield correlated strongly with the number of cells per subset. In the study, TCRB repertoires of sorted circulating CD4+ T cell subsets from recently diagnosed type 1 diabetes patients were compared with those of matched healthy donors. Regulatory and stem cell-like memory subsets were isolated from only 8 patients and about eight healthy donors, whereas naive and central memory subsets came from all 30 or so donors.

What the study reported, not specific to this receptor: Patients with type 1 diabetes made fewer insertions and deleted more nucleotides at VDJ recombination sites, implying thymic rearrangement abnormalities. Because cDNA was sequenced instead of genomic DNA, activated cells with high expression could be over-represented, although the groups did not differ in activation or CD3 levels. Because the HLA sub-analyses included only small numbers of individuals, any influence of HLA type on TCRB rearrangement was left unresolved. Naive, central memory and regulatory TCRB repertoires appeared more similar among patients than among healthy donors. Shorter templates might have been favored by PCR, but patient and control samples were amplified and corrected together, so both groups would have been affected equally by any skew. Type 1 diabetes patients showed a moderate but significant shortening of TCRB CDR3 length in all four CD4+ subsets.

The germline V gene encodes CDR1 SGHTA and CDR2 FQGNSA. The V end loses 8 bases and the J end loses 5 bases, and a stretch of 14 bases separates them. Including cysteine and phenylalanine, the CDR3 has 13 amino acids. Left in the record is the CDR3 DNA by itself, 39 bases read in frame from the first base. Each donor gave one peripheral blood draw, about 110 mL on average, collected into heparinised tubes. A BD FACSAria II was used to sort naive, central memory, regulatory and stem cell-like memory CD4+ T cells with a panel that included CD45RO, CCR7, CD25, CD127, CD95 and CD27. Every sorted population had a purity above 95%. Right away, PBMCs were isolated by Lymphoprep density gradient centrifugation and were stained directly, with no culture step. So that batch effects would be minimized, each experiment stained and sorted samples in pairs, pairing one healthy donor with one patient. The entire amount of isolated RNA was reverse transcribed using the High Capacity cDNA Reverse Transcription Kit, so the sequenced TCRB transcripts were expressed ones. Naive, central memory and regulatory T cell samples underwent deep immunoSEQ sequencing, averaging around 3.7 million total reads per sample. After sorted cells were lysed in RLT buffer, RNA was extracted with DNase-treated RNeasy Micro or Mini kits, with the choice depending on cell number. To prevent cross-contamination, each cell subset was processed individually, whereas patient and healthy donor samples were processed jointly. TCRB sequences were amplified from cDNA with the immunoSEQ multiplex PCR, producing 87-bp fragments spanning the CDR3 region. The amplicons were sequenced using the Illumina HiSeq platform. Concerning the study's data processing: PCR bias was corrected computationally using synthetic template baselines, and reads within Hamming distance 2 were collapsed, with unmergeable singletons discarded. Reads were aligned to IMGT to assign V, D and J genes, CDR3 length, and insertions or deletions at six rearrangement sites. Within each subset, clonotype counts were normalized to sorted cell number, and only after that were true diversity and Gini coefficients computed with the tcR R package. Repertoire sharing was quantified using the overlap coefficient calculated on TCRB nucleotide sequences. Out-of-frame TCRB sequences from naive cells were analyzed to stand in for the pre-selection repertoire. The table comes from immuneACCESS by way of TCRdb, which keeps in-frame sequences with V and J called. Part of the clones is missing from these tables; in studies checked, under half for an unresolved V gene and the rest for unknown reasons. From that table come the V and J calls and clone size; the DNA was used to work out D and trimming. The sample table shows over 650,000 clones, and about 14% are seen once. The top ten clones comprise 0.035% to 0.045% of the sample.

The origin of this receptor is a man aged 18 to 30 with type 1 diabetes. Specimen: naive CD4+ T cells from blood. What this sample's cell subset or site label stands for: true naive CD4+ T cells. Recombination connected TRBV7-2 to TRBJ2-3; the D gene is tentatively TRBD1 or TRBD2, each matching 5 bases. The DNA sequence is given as TGTGCCAGCGGGATAAGGGGAGTAGATACGCAGTATTTT. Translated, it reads CASGIRGVDTQYF. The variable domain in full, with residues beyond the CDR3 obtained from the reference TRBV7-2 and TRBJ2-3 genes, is GAGVSQSPSNKVTEKGKDVELRCDPISGHTALYWYRQSLGQGLEFLIYFQGNSAPDKSGLPSDRFSAERTGGSVSTLTIQRTQQEDSAVYLCASGIRGVDTQYFGPGTRLTVL.